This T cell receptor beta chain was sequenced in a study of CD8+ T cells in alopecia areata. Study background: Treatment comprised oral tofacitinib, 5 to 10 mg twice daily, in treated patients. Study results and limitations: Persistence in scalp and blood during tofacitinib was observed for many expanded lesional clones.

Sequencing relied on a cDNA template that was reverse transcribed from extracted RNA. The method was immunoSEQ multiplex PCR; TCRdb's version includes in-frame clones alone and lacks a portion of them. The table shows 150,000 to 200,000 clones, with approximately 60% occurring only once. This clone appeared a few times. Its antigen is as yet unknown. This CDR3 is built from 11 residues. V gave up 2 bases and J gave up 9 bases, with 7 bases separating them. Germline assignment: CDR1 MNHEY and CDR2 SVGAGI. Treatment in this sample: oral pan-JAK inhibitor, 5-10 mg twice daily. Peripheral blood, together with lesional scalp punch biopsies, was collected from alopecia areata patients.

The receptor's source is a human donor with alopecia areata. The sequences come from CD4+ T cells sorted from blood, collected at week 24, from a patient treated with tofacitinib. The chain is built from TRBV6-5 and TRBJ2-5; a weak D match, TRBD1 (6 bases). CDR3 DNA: TGTGCCAGCAGTTACGACAGGTCCCAGTACTTC. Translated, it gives CASSYDRSQYF.